The clone carrying this T cell receptor beta chain was observed a handful of times. What it recognizes is unknown. The sample is drawn from a study of T cell repertoires in cytomegalovirus infection. Turning to the study itself: It was the public TCR beta signatures that indicated both CMV infection and matching HLA type.

MiXCR, run by TCRdb on the reads, gives a single entry per CDR3 protein. The sample includes some 130,000 distinct CDR3 sequences, 32% of them seen just once. CDR1 and CDR2 (germline): MNHEY, SMNVEV (reference sequence). There are 12 residues in the CDR3. The V gene lost 6 bases and the J gene lost 5 bases, with 10 bases spanning the gap. This clonotype was obtained from a human donor in good health (CMV status not recorded). Some clones in this sample may be carry-over from other donors' samples. The chain recombines TRBV27 with TRBJ1-2; D possibly corresponds to TRBD1 (6 bases). Here the sequenced sample was CD8+ T cells from cultured PBMCs, taken from culture after CMV antigen stimulation. The CDR3 DNA reads TGTGCCAGCAGCCCTACAGGGTATGGCTACACCTTC. Amino acid sequence: CASSPTGYGYTF.